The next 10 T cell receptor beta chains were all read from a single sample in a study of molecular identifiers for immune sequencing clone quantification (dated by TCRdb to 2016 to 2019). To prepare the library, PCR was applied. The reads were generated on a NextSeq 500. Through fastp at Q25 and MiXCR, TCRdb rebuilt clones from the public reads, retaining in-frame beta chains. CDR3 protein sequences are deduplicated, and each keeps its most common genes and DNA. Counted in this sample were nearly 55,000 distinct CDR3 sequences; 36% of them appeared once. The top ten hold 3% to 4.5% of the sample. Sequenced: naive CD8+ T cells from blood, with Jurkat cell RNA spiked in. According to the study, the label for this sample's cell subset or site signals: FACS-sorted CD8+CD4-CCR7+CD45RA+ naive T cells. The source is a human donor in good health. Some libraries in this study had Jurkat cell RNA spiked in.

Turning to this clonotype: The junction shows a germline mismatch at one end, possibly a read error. DNA of the CDR3: TGTGCCAGCAGTCTGGACTCGGCCTACGAGCAGAACTTC. Protein product: CASSLDSAYEQNF. The chain combines TRBV27 with TRBJ2-7, with a tentative D call TRBD2 (5 bases). This CDR3 spans 13 amino acids. In germline, CDR1 is MNHEY, CDR2 SMNVEV (reference sequence).

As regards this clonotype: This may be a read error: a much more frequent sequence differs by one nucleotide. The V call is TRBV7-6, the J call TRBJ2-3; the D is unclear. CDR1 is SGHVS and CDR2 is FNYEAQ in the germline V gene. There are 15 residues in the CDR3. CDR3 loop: CASSLLYGVPDTRYF. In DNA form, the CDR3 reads TGTGCCAGCAGCTTACTTTACGGAGTCCCAGATACGCGGTATTTT.

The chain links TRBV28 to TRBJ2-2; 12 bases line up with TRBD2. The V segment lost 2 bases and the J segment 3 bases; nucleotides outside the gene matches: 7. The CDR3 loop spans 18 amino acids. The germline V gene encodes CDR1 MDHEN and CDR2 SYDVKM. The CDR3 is CASSLALAGGQDTGELFF. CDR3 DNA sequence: TGTGCCAGCAGTTTAGCGCTAGCGGGAGGGCAGGACACCGGGGAGCTGTTTTTT.

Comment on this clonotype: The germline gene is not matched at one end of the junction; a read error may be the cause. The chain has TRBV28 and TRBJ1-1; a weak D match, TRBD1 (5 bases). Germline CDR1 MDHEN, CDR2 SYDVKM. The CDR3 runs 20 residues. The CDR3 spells CASRPGRMTALSGMNTEAIF. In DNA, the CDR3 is TGTGCCAGCAGACCCGGAAGAATGACAGCATTGAGTGGAATGAACACTGAAGCTATCTTT.

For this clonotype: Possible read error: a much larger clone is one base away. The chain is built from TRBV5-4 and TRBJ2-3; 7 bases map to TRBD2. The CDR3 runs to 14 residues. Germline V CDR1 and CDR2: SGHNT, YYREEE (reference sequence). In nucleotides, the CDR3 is TGTGCCAGCAGCTTCTTGGCGGGAGCGGATACGCAGAATTTT. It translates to CASSFLAGADTQNF.

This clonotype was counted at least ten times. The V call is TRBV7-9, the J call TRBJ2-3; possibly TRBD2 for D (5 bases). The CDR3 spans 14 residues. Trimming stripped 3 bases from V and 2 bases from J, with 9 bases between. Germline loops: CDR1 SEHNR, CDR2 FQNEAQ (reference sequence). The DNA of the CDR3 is TGTGCCAGCAGCTTCGCTAGCCCCACAGATACGCAGTATTTT. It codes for CASSFASPTDTQYF.

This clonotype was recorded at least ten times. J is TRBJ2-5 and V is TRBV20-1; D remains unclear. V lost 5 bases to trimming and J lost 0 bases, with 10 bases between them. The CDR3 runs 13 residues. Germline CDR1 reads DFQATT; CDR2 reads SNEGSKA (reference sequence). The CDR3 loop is CSAPSSYQETQYF. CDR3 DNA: TGCAGTGCTCCCTCGTCGTACCAAGAGACCCAGTACTTC.

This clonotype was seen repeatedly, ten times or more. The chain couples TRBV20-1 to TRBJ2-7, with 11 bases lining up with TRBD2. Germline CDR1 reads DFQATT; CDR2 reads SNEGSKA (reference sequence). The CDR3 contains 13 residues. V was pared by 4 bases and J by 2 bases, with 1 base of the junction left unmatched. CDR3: CSAISGRAYEQYF. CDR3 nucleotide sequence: TGCAGTGCTATTAGCGGGAGGGCCTACGAGCAGTACTTC.

The CDR3, as DNA: TGTGCCAGCAGTTTATGGACAGGGGGGGAAAAACTGTTTTTT. Translated, it gives CASSLWTGGEKLFF. This chain joins TRBV28 and TRBJ1-4; 9 bases agree with TRBD1. Per the germline V gene, CDR1 is MDHEN and CDR2 is SYDVKM. J gave up 8 bases and V 0 bases, and 1 base lay outside the gene matches. CDR3 size: 14 residues.

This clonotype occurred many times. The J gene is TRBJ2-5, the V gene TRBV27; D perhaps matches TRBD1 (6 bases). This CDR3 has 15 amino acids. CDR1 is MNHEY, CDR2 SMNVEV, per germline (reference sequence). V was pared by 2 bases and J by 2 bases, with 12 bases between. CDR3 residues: CASSLLRRGQETQYF. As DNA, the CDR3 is TGTGCCAGCAGTTTACTGCGCAGGGGACAAGAGACCCAGTACTTC.